This T cell receptor beta chain was recorded in a study of CD8+ T cells in alopecia areata. Study-wide findings and caveats: Among patients, TCR sharing was less clear than in mice, a difference possibly due in part to HLA diversity in the patient population. Scalp lesions, especially in alopecia totalis/universalis, had higher clonality than normal scalp. Normal skin contains resident alphabeta T cells, and these are also sequenced in scalp samples.

The V gene lost 5 bases and the J gene lost 4 bases, with 14 bases spanning the gap. The germline V gene encodes CDR1 SQVTM and CDR2 ANQGSEA. The CDR3 contains 13 residues. A note on this clone: Its antigen remains unknown.

Extraction of RNA preceded its reverse transcription into cDNA, which served as the sequencing template. Repertoires were generated with immunoSEQ multiplex PCR, while TCRdb's copy carries only in-frame clones and drops some. The table records under 85,000 clones, 45% to 50% of them present only once. The TCR originated in a human donor with alopecia areata. This material consisted of CD8+ T cells sorted from blood, taken at week 0. This sequence joins TRBV29-1 and TRBJ1-1; D is ambiguous. The CDR3 coding sequence is TGCAGCGTTTCCGGGTCGGCGGGCACTGAAGCTTTCTTT. As protein: CSVSGSAGTEAFF.